The rows below give T cell receptor beta chains drawn from one sample of a study of cytomegalovirus exposure and HLA in healthy donors. TCRdb keeps only in-frame clones here, not all; method: immunoSEQ multiplex PCR. Of 150,000 to 200,000 clones listed, approximately 80% are singletons. Sequencing used PBMCs. Receptors were obtained from a boy aged 5-17 years in good health and CMV-seronegative. Both conserved end residues are part of each CDR3. Each record gives: CDR3 protein, J gene, clone size, V gene. Not every row has a clone size; where given, it reads once, few, many or a size class.

CASKVHQATEQYF,TRBJ2-7,NA,TRBV2
CASSFGRATDTQYF,TRBJ2-3,NA,TRBV11-3
CASSPGRRAGDQPQHF,TRBJ1-5,NA,TRBV27
CASSFSGDSYEQYF,TRBJ2-7,NA,TRBV7-8
CASSQALAVETQYF,TRBJ2-5,NA,TRBV4-1
CASSDSYEQYF,TRBJ2-7,NA,TRBV6-5
CAISESWLETEAFF,TRBJ1-1,NA,TRBV10-3
CASSLQGLDTEAFF,TRBJ1-1,NA,TRBV7-9
CASSQTTGRSFGHEQFF,TRBJ2-1,few,TRBV7-2
CASSLLDFDTGELFF,TRBJ2-2,NA,TRBV7-9
CASSYTKAGDTSTDTQYF,TRBJ2-3,few,TRBV6-7
CSSSLYGREQYF,TRBJ2-7,NA,TRBV7-9
CAWRPDRVHDGYTF,TRBJ1-2,NA,TRBV30
CASIGGASGGYTF,TRBJ1-2,NA,TRBV6-1
CASSLDSLRETQYF,TRBJ2-5,once,TRBV5-1
CSVVTRFNTEAFF,TRBJ1-1,few,TRBV29-1
CASSLGQGNYEQYF,TRBJ2-7,NA,TRBV5-1
CASSVNTEAFF,TRBJ1-1,NA,TRBV28
CASYLAAYEQYF,NA,NA,TRBV2
CASSPLRVPPEAFF,TRBJ1-1,NA,TRBV27
CASSATGDYGYTF,TRBJ1-2,NA,TRBV6-4
CASSVARERAGSGNTIYF,TRBJ1-3,NA,TRBV9
CASSHLGGPQHF,TRBJ1-5,NA,TRBV9
CASSETCQSYEQYF,TRBJ2-7,NA,TRBV10-1
CASSQALRGITNTEAFF,TRBJ1-1,NA,TRBV4-1
CAIEDRADEKLFF,TRBJ1-4,NA,TRBV6-1
CASGLSGLANTGELFF,TRBJ2-2,NA,TRBV12-5
CASSRDREYGYTF,TRBJ1-2,NA,TRBV6-1
CAWSAGDTEAFF,TRBJ1-1,NA,TRBV30
CASSSEGRAWEQYF,TRBJ2-7,few,TRBV11-2
CATGPRDILNTEAFF,TRBJ1-1,NA,TRBV19
CASSATGDQPQHF,TRBJ1-5,NA,TRBV5-1
CASSIGGEFYEQYF,TRBJ2-7,NA,TRBV19
CAWSVIEGLHQF,TRBJ1-2,NA,TRBV30
CASSPKGGNYGYTF,TRBJ1-2,NA,TRBV18
CASSDIGGVLLNTEAFF,TRBJ1-1,NA,TRBV9
CASSYSAGGNEKLFF,TRBJ1-4,NA,TRBV6-5
CASIHSEDRGYEQYF,TRBJ2-7,NA,TRBV5-1
CASSTHRDIASGTQYF,TRBJ2-5,NA,TRBV28
CASSRVQGVSYEQYF,TRBJ2-7,NA,TRBV11-3
CASSQERTGPGSDYGYTF,TRBJ1-2,once,TRBV4-2
CASRSQGAYGYTF,TRBJ1-2,once,TRBV28
CASSQVGTSGGLVLQETQYF,TRBJ2-5,NA,TRBV4-2
CASSRQLAGDVETQYF,TRBJ2-5,NA,TRBV4-3
CASSLMTAGTGDEQYF,TRBJ2-7,NA,TRBV4-1
CASSLSGRSYEQYF,TRBJ2-7,NA,TRBV11-2
CASSPDSLLNEQFF,TRBJ2-1,NA,TRBV9
CASSIFRGSNQPQHF,TRBJ1-5,NA,TRBV19
CASSSDSGSDTQYF,TRBJ2-3,NA,TRBV9
CATSREGREVEAFF,TRBJ1-1,NA,TRBV15
CASSLGVASTDTQYF,TRBJ2-3,NA,TRBV7-9
CASSRGQSPMNTEAFF,TRBJ1-1,once,TRBV19
CASSWEGWGGYTF,TRBJ1-2,few,TRBV5-6
CASSPGSGTRYFF,TRBJ1-1,NA,TRBV7-9
CASSAETGRPLSPLNTEAFF,TRBJ1-1,NA,TRBV11-3
CASSLQGSATEAFF,TRBJ1-1,NA,TRBV10-2
CASSPGGNGNQPQHF,TRBJ1-5,NA,TRBV9
CASSLGKGETSSYEQYF,TRBJ2-7,few,TRBV7-8
CASTINGADNGELFF,TRBJ2-2,NA,TRBV6-5